A selection of T cell receptor beta chains follows, all from one sample in a study of cytomegalovirus exposure and HLA in healthy donors. This table comes from immunoSEQ multiplex PCR, and its TCRdb copy is limited to in-frame clones, with some not included. In the table there are more than 200,000 clones, 90% of which are singletons. Specimen: PBMCs. The receptor source for this set is a woman aged 25 to 45 in good health and CMV-seronegative. Each CDR3 is given with its conserved first and last residue. Each record gives: J gene, D gene, V gene, clone size, CDR3 protein, CDR3 DNA. The D gene is left open where the match is weak. Rows may omit the clone size; those that give it use once, few, many or a size class.

TRBJ2-1	-	TRBV27	-	CASSLPGELGYNEQFF	TGTGCCAGCAGTTTACCCGGAGAGCTAGGGTACAATGAGCAGTTCTTC
TRBJ2-2	-	TRBV7-3	-	CASRSGDTGELFF	TGTGCCAGCAGGTCTGGGGACACCGGGGAGCTGTTTTTT
TRBJ2-2	-	TRBV6-5	once	CASTAYGGAGELFF	TGTGCCAGCACCGCCTACGGGGGTGCCGGGGAGCTGTTTTTT
TRBJ2-3	TRBD2	TRBV18	-	CASSPIGGSPGTDTQYF	TGTGCCAGCTCACCTATCGGGGGGTCCCCGGGCACAGATACGCAGTATTTT
TRBJ2-1	-	TRBV2	-	CASNRQVSNEQFF	TGTGCCAGCAATCGACAGGTTTCCAATGAGCAGTTCTTC
TRBJ1-3	-	TRBV28	few	CASSLTTGNTIYF	TGTGCCAGCAGTTTAACGACAGGAAACACCATATATTTT
TRBJ1-3	-	TRBV28	-	CASSLRGNTIYF	TGTGCCAGCAGTTTAAGAGGAAACACCATATATTTT
TRBJ2-7	-	TRBV27	-	CASSPGRGTLSYEQYF	TGTGCCAGCAGTCCGGGACGCGGGACCCTCTCCTACGAGCAGTACTTC
TRBJ2-7	-	TRBV27	-	CASSEGGLNYEQYF	TGTGCCAGCAGCGAGGGCGGACTCAACTACGAGCAGTACTTC
TRBJ2-3	-	TRBV2	-	CASTSGTGLQHTQYF	TGTGCCAGCACATCCGGGACTGGACTGCAACATACGCAGTATTTT
TRBJ2-4	-	TRBV19	-	CASSIGIGTAKNIQYF	TGTGCCAGTAGTATCGGGATAGGGACAGCCAAAAACATTCAGTACTTC
TRBJ2-7	-	TRBV2	-	CASSGQGWYEQYF	TGTGCCAGCAGTGGCCAAGGGTGGTACGAGCAGTACTTC
TRBJ2-1	TRBD2	TRBV27	-	CASSLSPPTSGRPYNEQFF	TGTGCCAGCAGTTTATCCCCCCCGACTAGCGGGAGACCCTACAATGAGCAGTTCTTC
TRBJ2-1	TRBD2	TRBV27	-	CASSLGLAGVDEQFF	TGTGCCAGCAGCTTGGGACTAGCGGGAGTAGATGAGCAGTTCTTC